This paragraph covers one T cell receptor (beta chain) sequence. Antigen unknown. The sample holds other DNA sequences that translate to the same CDR3. The CDR3 extends over 13 amino acids. Germline assignment: CDR1 SGHRS and CDR2 YFSETQ. V was clipped by 2 bases and J by 4 bases, with 10 bases between them. This sample stems from a study of shared clonotypes between healthy human individuals. Notes on the study in general: In contrast to clonotypes shared by all four donors, non-shared clonotypes had lower generation probabilities. What naive subsets generally showed was a larger estimated richness than memory subsets showed.

Deep level was the assay's run setting. Assay: immunoSEQ multiplex PCR; the TCRdb copy retains only in-frame clones and omits some. The data hold roughly 2 million clones, with approximately 94% observed a single time. Naive CD8 cells comprised CD45RO-negative, CCR7-positively selected cells, excluding terminally differentiated effector memory CD45RA+ cells. Nashville, Tennessee was home to all donors, each a Caucasian adult. The clonotype comes from a man younger than 35 in good health. V is TRBV5-1 and J is TRBJ2-7; maybe TRBD1 (7 bases). Sequenced: naive CD8+ T cells sorted from blood. The CDR3 here is CASSFSGGYEQYF. In DNA, the CDR3 is TGCGCCAGCAGCTTCTCAGGGGGGTACGAGCAGTACTTC.